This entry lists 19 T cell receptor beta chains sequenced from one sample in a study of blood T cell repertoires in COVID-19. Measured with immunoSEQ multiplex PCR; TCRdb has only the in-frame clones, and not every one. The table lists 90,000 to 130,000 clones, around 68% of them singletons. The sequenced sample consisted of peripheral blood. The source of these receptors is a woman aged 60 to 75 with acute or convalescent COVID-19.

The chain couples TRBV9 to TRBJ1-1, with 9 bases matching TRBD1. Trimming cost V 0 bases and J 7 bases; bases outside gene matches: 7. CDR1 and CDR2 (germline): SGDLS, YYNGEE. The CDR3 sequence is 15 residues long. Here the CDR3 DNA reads TGTGCCAGCAGCGTAGGAGGACAGGGGTTCAATGAAGCTTTCTTT. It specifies CASSVGGQGFNEAFF.

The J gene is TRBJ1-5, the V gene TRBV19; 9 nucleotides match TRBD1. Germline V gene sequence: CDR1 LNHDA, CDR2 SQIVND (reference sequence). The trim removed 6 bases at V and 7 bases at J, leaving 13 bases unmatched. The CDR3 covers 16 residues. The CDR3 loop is CASSQPGTGKKQPQHF. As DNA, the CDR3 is TGTGCCAGTAGCCAACCCGGGACAGGGAAAAAGCAGCCCCAGCATTTT.

In DNA form, the CDR3 reads TGCGCCAGCAGCGAGCTGACAGAAGACTATGGCTACACCTTC. Translated: CASSELTEDYGYTF. The chain recombines TRBV5-1 with TRBJ1-2, with D perhaps TRBD1 (5 bases). In germline, CDR1 is SGHRS, CDR2 YFSETQ. The CDR3 consists of 14 residues. Trimming removed 4 bases at V and 3 bases at J, with 13 bases between.

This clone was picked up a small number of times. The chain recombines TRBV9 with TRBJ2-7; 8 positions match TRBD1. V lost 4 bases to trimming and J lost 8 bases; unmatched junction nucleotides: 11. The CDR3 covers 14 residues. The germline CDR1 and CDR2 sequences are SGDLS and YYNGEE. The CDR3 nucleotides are TGTGCCAGCAGCCCACGGACAGGGCTCCATCAGCAGTACTTC. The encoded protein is CASSPRTGLHQQYF.

The CDR3 spells CASSPRQGRGEKLFF. The CDR3 DNA reads as TGTGCCAGCAGTCCTAGACAGGGCAGGGGAGAAAAACTGTTTTTT. The J gene is TRBJ1-4, the V gene TRBV6-5; 7 nucleotides match TRBD1. The CDR3 runs to 15 residues. The germline CDR1 and CDR2 sequences are MNHEY and SVGAGI. Losses at the gene ends were 5 bases for V and 8 bases for J; bases not matched to a gene: 11.

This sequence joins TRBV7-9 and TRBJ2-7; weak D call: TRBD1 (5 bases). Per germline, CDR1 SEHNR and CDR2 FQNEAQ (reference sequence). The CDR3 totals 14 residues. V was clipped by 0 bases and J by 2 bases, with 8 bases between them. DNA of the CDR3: TGTGCCAGCAGCTTAGCACCAGGGACCTACGAGCAGTACTTC. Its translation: CASSLAPGTYEQYF.

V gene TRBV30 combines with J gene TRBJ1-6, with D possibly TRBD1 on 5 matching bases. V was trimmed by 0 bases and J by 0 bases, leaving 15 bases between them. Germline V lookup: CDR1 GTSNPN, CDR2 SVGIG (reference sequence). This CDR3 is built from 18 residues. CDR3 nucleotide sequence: TGTGCCTGGAGTGTAAAGGGGCAGTTGAGCTCCTATAATTCACCCCTCCACTTT. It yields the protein CAWSVKGQLSSYNSPLHF.

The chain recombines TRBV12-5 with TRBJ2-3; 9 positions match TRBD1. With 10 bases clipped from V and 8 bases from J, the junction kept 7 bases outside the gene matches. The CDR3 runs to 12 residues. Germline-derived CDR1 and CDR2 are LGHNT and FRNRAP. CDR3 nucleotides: TGTGCTACCACAGGGGGCACTTTTACGCAGTATTTT. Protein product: CATTGGTFTQYF.

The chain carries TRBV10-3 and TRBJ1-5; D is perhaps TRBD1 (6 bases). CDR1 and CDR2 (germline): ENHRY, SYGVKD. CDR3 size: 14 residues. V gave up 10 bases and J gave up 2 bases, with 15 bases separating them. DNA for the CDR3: TGTGCCACCGTAGGGGGATCGGGCAATCAGCCCCAGCATTTT. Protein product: CATVGGSGNQPQHF.

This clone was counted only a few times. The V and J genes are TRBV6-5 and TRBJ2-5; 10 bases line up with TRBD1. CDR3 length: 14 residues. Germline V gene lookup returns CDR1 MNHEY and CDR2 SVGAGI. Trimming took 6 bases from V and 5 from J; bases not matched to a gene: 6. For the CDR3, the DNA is TGTGCCAGCAGCCGGACAGGGGGGGGCGAGACCCAGTACTTC. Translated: CASSRTGGGETQYF.

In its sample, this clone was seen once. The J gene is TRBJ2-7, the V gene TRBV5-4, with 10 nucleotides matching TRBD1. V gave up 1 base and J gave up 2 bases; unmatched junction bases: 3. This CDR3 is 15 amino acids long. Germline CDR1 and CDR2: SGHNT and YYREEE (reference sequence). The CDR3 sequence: CASSLSGTGAYEQYF. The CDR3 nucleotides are TGTGCCAGCAGCTTGTCCGGGACAGGGGCCTACGAGCAGTACTTC. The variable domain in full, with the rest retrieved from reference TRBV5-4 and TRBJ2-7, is ETGVTQSPTHLIKTRGQQVTLRCSSQSGHNTVSWYQQALGQGPQFIFQYYREEENGRGNFPPRFSGLQFPNYSSELNVNALELDDSALYLCASSLSGTGAYEQYFGPGTRLTVT.

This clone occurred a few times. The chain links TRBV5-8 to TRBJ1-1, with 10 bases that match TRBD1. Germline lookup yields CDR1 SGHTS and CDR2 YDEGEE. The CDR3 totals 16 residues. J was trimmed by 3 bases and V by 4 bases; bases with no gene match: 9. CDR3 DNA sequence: TGTGCCAGCAGCCGAAGACAGGGGGCCATTTACACTGAAGCTTTCTTT. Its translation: CASSRRQGAIYTEAFF.

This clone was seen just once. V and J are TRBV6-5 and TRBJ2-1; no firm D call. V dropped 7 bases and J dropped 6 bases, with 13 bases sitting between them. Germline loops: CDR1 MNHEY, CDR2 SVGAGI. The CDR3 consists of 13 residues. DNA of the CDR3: TGTGCCAGCACCAAGTCTACTCTCAATGAGCAGTTCTTC. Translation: CASTKSTLNEQFF.

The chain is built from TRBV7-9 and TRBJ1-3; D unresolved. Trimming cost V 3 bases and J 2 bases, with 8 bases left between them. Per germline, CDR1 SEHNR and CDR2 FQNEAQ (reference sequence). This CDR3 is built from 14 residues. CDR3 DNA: TGTGCCAGCAGCTTGATCTCGGCTGGAAACACCATATATTTT. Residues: CASSLISAGNTIYF.

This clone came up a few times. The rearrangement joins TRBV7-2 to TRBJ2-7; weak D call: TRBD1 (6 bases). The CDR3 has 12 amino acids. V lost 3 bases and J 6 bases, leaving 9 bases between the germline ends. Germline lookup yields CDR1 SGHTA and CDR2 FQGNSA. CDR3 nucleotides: TGTGCCAGCAGCTTCCGGGACACCGAGCAGTACTTC. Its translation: CASSFRDTEQYF. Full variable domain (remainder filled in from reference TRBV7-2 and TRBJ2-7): GAGVSQSPSNKVTEKGKDVELRCDPISGHTALYWYRQSLGQGLEFLIYFQGNSAPDKSGLPSDRFSAERTGGSVSTLTIQRTQQEDSAVYLCASSFRDTEQYFGPGTRLTVT.

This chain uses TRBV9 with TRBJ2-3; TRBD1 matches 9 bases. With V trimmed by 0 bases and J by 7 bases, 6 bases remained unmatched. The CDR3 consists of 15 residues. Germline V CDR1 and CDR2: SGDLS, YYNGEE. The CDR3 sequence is CASSVEGQGGNTQYF. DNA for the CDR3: TGTGCCAGCAGCGTAGAGGGACAGGGAGGCAATACGCAGTATTTT.

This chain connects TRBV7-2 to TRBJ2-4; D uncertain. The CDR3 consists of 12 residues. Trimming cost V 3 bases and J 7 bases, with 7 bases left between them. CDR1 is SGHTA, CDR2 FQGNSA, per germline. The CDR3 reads CASSLRLNIQYF. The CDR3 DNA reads TGTGCCAGCAGCTTGCGACTGAACATTCAGTACTTC. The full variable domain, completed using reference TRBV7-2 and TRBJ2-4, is GAGVSQSPSNKVTEKGKDVELRCDPISGHTALYWYRQSLGQGLEFLIYFQGNSAPDKSGLPSDRFSAERTGGSVSTLTIQRTQQEDSAVYLCASSLRLNIQYFGAGTRLSVL.

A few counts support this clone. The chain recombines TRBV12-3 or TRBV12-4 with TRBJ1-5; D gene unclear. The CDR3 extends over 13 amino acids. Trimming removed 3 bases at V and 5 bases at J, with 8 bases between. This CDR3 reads CASSFPGDQPQHF. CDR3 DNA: TGTGCCAGCAGTTTTCCGGGTGATCAGCCCCAGCATTTT.

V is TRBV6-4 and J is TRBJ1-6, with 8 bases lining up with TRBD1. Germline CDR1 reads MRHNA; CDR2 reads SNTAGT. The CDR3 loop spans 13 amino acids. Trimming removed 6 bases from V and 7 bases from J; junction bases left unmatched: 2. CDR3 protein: CASRGTGNSPLHF. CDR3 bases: TGTGCCAGCAGGGGGACAGGAAATTCACCCCTCCACTTT.